This T cell receptor beta chain was recovered during a study of cytomegalovirus exposure and HLA in healthy donors. The PCR was carried out with 60 Vbeta primers and 13 Jbeta primers. Clones were sequenced by immunoSEQ multiplex PCR, and TCRdb holds only the in-frame ones, with some missing. The ten top clones account for approximately 2.1%, within a sample of 45,000 to 60,000 clones. The CDR3 is 12 residues long. The V and J ends lost 0 bases and 7 bases respectively, with 7 bases between them. Germline CDR1 reads GTSNPN; CDR2 reads SVGIG (reference sequence). The TCR was taken from a female donor in good health and CMV-seronegative. This chain joins TRBV30 and TRBJ2-1; D is undetermined. The sample taken for sequencing was PBMCs. The CDR3 DNA follows: TGTGCCTGGAGTGTAATGCAGAATGAGCAGTTCTTC. Amino acid sequence: CAWSVMQNEQFF. Full variable domain (outside the CDR3, taken from reference TRBV30 and TRBJ2-1): SQTIHQWPATLVQPVGSPLSLECTVEGTSNPNLYWYRQAAGRGLQLLFYSVGIGQISSEVPQNLSASRPQDRQFILSSKKLLLSDSGFYLCAWSVMQNEQFFGPGTRLTVL.